This T cell receptor (beta chain) was obtained from a study of T cells in women clearing cervical HPV infection. As concerns this clone: The read comes to an end 3 residues before the CDR3 does, leaving the germline J gene to fill in the end.

Looked up from germline, CDR1 is DFQATT and CDR2 is SNEGSKA (reference sequence). V shed 1 base and J shed 3 bases, with 10 bases lying between them. The CDR3 is 14 amino acids. The assay was immunoSEQ multiplex PCR, and TCRdb's table has in-frame clones only and misses some. This repertoire comprises tens of thousands of clones; its ten largest clones make up less than 6%. The clonotype comes from a woman between 18 and 70 years old with a cervical HPV16 infection that either progressed to CIN3+ or cleared (not recorded which). The chain is built from TRBV20-1 and TRBJ2-1, with a tentative D call TRBD2 (5 bases). The sequenced sample consisted of blood buffy coat. The CDR3 bases that were read are TGCAGTGCTAGAGGAGCGGTAGACTACAATGAG. This sequence encodes CSARGAVDYNE. The entire CDR3 reads CSARGAVDYNEQFF.